The 26 T cell receptor beta chains below come from one sample, sequenced in a study of early stage breast cancer tumors. Repertoires were generated with immunoSEQ multiplex PCR, while TCRdb's copy carries only in-frame clones and drops some. This sample carries 25,000 to 35,000 clones, roughly three fifths of them seen once, and the ten largest clones take 7% to 9.5%. Sequencing input: breast tumor tissue. Receptors originate from a person between 45 and 65 years old with breast cancer.

The gene calls are TRBV9 and TRBJ1-2; TRBD1 is a possible D gene (5 bases). This CDR3 has 15 residues. The germline V and J ends were trimmed by 4 bases and 1 base, with 14 bases remaining between them. Germline V gene sequence: CDR1 SGDLS, CDR2 YYNGEE. The CDR3 region is CASSPGSRGNYGYTF. The CDR3 region has the DNA TGTGCCAGCAGCCCGGGGTCTAGGGGTAACTATGGCTACACCTTC.

The J gene is TRBJ2-3, the V gene TRBV15, with 15 bases aligning to TRBD2. Germline CDR1 and CDR2: LNHNV and YYDKDF (reference sequence). V trimming: 0 bases; J trimming: 0 bases; junction bases outside the gene matches: 7. The CDR3 sequence is 20 residues long. In nucleotides, the CDR3 is TGTGCCACCAGCAGAGATCGTGGACTAGCGGGAGGGGGTAGCACAGATACGCAGTATTTT. Encoded protein: CATSRDRGLAGGGSTDTQYF.

With respect to this clone: Other nucleotide sequences from this sample produce the same CDR3. In nucleotides, the CDR3 is TGCGCCAGCAGTTCCGGGACTAGCGGCTACGAGCAGTACTTC. Translated, it gives CASSSGTSGYEQYF. The chain links TRBV5-1 to TRBJ2-7; TRBD2 agrees at 11 bases. V lost 5 bases to trimming and J lost 3 bases; unmatched junction nucleotides: 4. The CDR3 covers 14 residues. Germline lookup yields CDR1 SGHRS and CDR2 YFSETQ.

The chain couples TRBV11-2 to TRBJ2-4; 10 bases align to TRBD2. The ends lost 2 bases at V and 11 bases at J; junction bases unmatched: 6. CDR3 length: 14 residues. The germline V gene has CDR1 SGHAT and CDR2 FQNNGV. The CDR3 DNA is TGTGCCAGCAGCTTAACCCTAGCGGGAGCTCTTCAGTACTTC. It codes for CASSLTLAGALQYF. The complete variable domain, with remaining parts taken from reference TRBV11-2 and TRBJ2-4, reads EAGVAQSPRYKIIEKRQSVAFWCNPISGHATLYWYQQILGQGPKLLIQFQNNGVVDDSQLPKDRFSAERLKGVDSTLKIQPAKLEDSAVYLCASSLTLAGALQYFGAGTRLSVL.

This clone was seen only a few times. The chain links TRBV2 to TRBJ1-5; 9 bases are a match to TRBD1. CDR1 SNHLY and CDR2 FYNNEI come from the germline V gene. This CDR3 is 14 amino acids long. V trimming: 4 bases; J trimming: 7 bases; junction bases outside the gene matches: 5. CDR3 amino acids: CASSGQGDWQPQHF. CDR3 coding DNA: TGTGCCAGCAGTGGACAGGGGGATTGGCAGCCCCAGCATTTT.

The rearrangement links TRBV18 to TRBJ2-2, with unresolved D. Germline values: CDR1 KGHSH, CDR2 LQKENI. The CDR3 spans 15 residues. Deletions cut 1 base from V and 5 bases from J, with 11 bases between. CDR3 in DNA: TGTGCCAGCTCACCACGTCCGATTCTTACCGGGGAGCTGTTTTTT. This codes for CASSPRPILTGELFF. The full variable domain, completed using reference TRBV18 and TRBJ2-2, is NAGVMQNPRHLVRRRGQEARLRCSPMKGHSHVYWYRQLPEEGLKFMVYLQKENIIDESGMPKERFSAEFPKEGPSILRIQQVVRGDSAAYFCASSPRPILTGELFFGEGSRLTVL.

The J gene is TRBJ2-7, the V gene TRBV6-5; TRBD2 agrees at 7 bases. The CDR3 is 15 residues long. Germline V gene data show CDR1 as MNHEY and CDR2 as SVGAGI. The J segment lost 4 bases and the V segment lost 0 bases, leaving 6 bases of the junction unmatched. CDR3 bases: TGTGCCAGCAGTTACTCAACTAGCGCCCAATACGAGCAGTACTTC. Protein: CASSYSTSAQYEQYF.

The rearrangement links TRBV27 to TRBJ2-5, with 7 bases lining up with TRBD1. The germline gives CDR1 MNHEY, CDR2 SMNVEV (reference sequence). Trimming removed 5 bases from V and 0 bases from J; junction bases left unmatched: 9. CDR3 length equals 16 residues. As DNA, the CDR3 is TGTGCCAGCAGTAAGCAACAGGGGCCCTACCAAGAGACCCAGTACTTC. Its protein product is CASSKQQGPYQETQYF.

The V call is TRBV18, the J call TRBJ1-5; D uncertain. CDR3 length: 14 amino acids. With 4 bases removed from V and 2 bases from J, the gap between germline ends came to 9 bases. Germline assignment: CDR1 KGHSH and CDR2 LQKENI. The CDR3 loop is CASSQAAGNQPQHF. The CDR3 DNA sequence: TGTGCCAGCTCACAGGCAGCGGGCAATCAGCCCCAGCATTTT.

The chain carries TRBV10-2 and TRBJ2-1, with D unclear. The V end was cut by 10 bases, the J end by 0 bases, with 13 bases between. Per germline, CDR1 WSHSY and CDR2 SAAADI. The CDR3 sequence is 14 residues long. In nucleotides, the CDR3 is TGCGCCACCATAGTTAGAGACTCCTACAATGAGCAGTTCTTC. It yields the protein CATIVRDSYNEQFF.

This clone turned up a few times. J is TRBJ1-2 and V is TRBV19, with TRBD1 as a possible D gene (5 bases). Per germline, CDR1 LNHDA and CDR2 SQIVND (reference sequence). The ends were cut back, 5 bases at V and 7 bases at J, with 14 bases in the middle. CDR3 length equals 13 residues. The CDR3 sequence is CASSGVGQSGYTF. The CDR3 region has the DNA TGTGCCAGTAGTGGGGTGGGGCAGTCTGGCTACACCTTC.

This clone was seen just once. The chain employs TRBV2 and TRBJ2-1; the match to TRBD2 covers 14 bases. This CDR3 is built from 15 residues. The germline V gene encodes CDR1 SNHLY and CDR2 FYNNEI. V lost 5 bases, J lost 4 bases, and 1 base stayed unmatched. The CDR3 region has the DNA TGTGCCAGCAGTAGACTAGCGGGAGGGTACAATGAGCAGTTCTTC. It encodes CASSRLAGGYNEQFF.

The chain has TRBV25-1 and TRBJ1-4; D is ambiguous. Germline V gene sequence: CDR1 MGHDK, CDR2 SYGVNS. Trimming cost V 6 bases and J 8 bases, with 22 bases left between them. This CDR3 contains 16 residues. The CDR3 loop reads CASSDPYTFRREKLFF. The CDR3 DNA sequence: TGTGCCAGCAGCGACCCCTACACCTTCCGACGGGAAAAACTGTTTTTT.

This chain joins TRBV4-2 and TRBJ1-4, with TRBD1 identical over 7 bases. There are 15 residues in the CDR3. Losses at the gene ends were 3 bases for V and 7 bases for J; bases not matched to a gene: 8. Germline CDR1 reads LGHNA; CDR2 reads YNFKEQ. CDR3 DNA: TGTGCCAGCAGCCAGGCACAGGGGATAATTGAAAAACTGTTTTTT. Its protein product is CASSQAQGIIEKLFF.

The rearrangement uses TRBV2 and TRBJ2-1, with 10 bases fitting TRBD1. CDR3 length equals 15 residues. CDR1 and CDR2 (germline): SNHLY, FYNNEI. J lost 4 bases, V lost 6 bases, and 6 bases had no gene match. CDR3 region: CASRKDRGGYNEQFF. As DNA, the CDR3 is TGTGCCAGCAGGAAGGACAGGGGGGGGTACAATGAGCAGTTCTTC. The full variable domain, with the rest looked up from reference TRBV2 and TRBJ2-1, is EPEVTQTPSHQVTQMGQEVILRCVPISNHLYFYWYRQILGQKVEFLVSFYNNEISEKSEIFDDQFSVERPDGSNFTLKIRSTKLEDSAMYFCASRKDRGGYNEQFFGPGTRLTVL.

As concerns this clone: The sample has other DNA sequences that encode this CDR3 too. This chain uses TRBV30 with TRBJ2-2; perhaps TRBD1 as D (5 bases). The germline V and J ends were trimmed by 2 bases and 3 bases, with 13 bases remaining between them. This CDR3 region has 15 residues. Germline CDR1 is GTSNPN and CDR2 is SVGIG (reference sequence). The CDR3 DNA is TGTGCCTGGAGTAAGGCCCAGGGTTACACCGGGGAGCTGTTTTTT. It codes for CAWSKAQGYTGELFF.

This clone was recorded only once. The V and J genes are TRBV6-1 and TRBJ2-7; possibly TRBD1 for D (5 bases). The V end was cut by 2 bases, the J end by 4 bases, with 12 bases between. This CDR3 spans 14 amino acids. CDR1 and CDR2 (germline): MNHNS, SASEGT. The CDR3 loop reads CASSEPGLGYEQYF. CDR3 nucleotide sequence: TGTGCCAGCAGTGAACCAGGGTTGGGATACGAGCAGTACTTC.

The chain carries TRBV7-2 and TRBJ2-2; 10 nucleotides line up with TRBD2. The ends lost 3 bases at V and 7 bases at J; junction bases unmatched: 11. The CDR3 is 17 amino acids. Germline lookup yields CDR1 SGHTA and CDR2 FQGNSA. For the CDR3, the DNA is TGTGCCAGCAGCTTCGGGGGTCTAGCGGGAGTAATCGGGGAGCTGTTTTTT. This encodes CASSFGGLAGVIGELFF.

Of note for this clone: The identical CDR3 is also encoded by other nucleotide sequences in the sample. The V and J genes are TRBV5-1 and TRBJ2-3; D is unresolved. The CDR3 runs to 12 residues. Germline assignment: CDR1 SGHRS and CDR2 YFSETQ. The V end was cut by 4 bases, the J end by 3 bases, with 6 bases between. Here the CDR3 DNA reads TGCGCCAGCAGCCTGAAAACAGATACGCAGTATTTT. Its translation: CASSLKTDTQYF. Supplemented by reference TRBV5-1 and TRBJ2-3, the full variable domain reads KAGVTQTPRYLIKTRGQQVTLSCSPISGHRSVSWYQQTPGQGLQFLFEYFSETQRNKGNFPGRFSGRQFSNSRSEMNVSTLELGDSALYLCASSLKTDTQYFGPGTRLTVL.

This clone turned up a few times. The J gene is TRBJ1-1, the V gene TRBV4-3; D is unclear. Trimming pared 2 bases from V and 8 bases from J, leaving 15 bases between. The CDR3 sequence is 14 residues long. Germline loops: CDR1 LGHNA, CDR2 YSLEER. DNA for the CDR3: TGCGCCAGCAGCCAATCCACTCGGCCTTCCGAAGCTTTCTTT. It translates to CASSQSTRPSEAFF.

The chain is built from TRBV29-1 and TRBJ1-1; D is unresolved. This CDR3 contains 12 residues. The V end lost 6 bases, the J end lost 3 bases, and 11 bases lay between the germline ends. The germline CDR1 and CDR2 sequences are SQVTM and ANQGSEA. The CDR3 loop reads CSVPTEYTEAFF. The CDR3 coding sequence is TGCAGCGTCCCGACGGAATACACTGAAGCTTTCTTT.

The CDR3 DNA sequence: TGTGCCAGCAGTTACTCTGGCTCTGGGGCCAACGTCCTGACTTTC. Its protein product is CASSYSGSGANVLTF. The V and J genes are TRBV6-5 and TRBJ2-6; no clear D gene. Germline V gene data show CDR1 as MNHEY and CDR2 as SVGAGI. V lost 0 bases, J lost 0 bases, and 3 bases lay in between. This CDR3 has 15 residues.

A few counts support this clone. The V call is TRBV7-9, the J call TRBJ2-3; maybe TRBD2 (6 bases). The CDR3 spans 15 residues. CDR1 is SEHNR and CDR2 is FQNEAQ in the germline V gene (reference sequence). Trimming pared 5 bases from V and 5 bases from J, leaving 17 bases between. In DNA, the CDR3 is TGTGCCAGCAGCCCCCGGCGGGGCGTAATAGATACGCAGTATTTT. It is translated as CASSPRRGVIDTQYF.

This clone is labeled as medium-sized. V gene TRBV13 combines with J gene TRBJ1-2, with 8 positions matching TRBD1. From germline, CDR1 is PRHDT and CDR2 FYEKMQ (reference sequence). This CDR3 has 13 residues. V was clipped by 5 bases and J by 6 bases; unmatched bases: 5. The CDR3 region has the DNA TGTGCCAGCAGCCCTGGGACAGGAAATGGCTACACCTTC. Translated, it gives CASSPGTGNGYTF.

This clone was detected a few times. This chain joins TRBV5-1 and TRBJ2-7; 9 nucleotides agree with TRBD1. The V gene end was trimmed by 4 bases and the J gene end by 0 bases; junction bases not matched to a gene: 11. Looked up from germline, CDR1 is SGHRS and CDR2 is YFSETQ. The CDR3 covers 17 residues. This CDR3 reads CASSQAWTGAGSYEQYF. DNA for the CDR3: TGCGCCAGCAGCCAAGCCTGGACAGGGGCGGGCTCCTACGAGCAGTACTTC.

The chain combines TRBV19 with TRBJ2-1, with TRBD2 matching over 15 bases. The germline V gene has CDR1 LNHDA and CDR2 SQIVND (reference sequence). The ends lost 7 bases at V and 7 bases at J; junction bases unmatched: 5. The CDR3 runs 15 residues. CDR3 in amino acids: CASTGLAGGRNEQFF. The CDR3 DNA reads as TGTGCCAGTACAGGACTAGCGGGAGGGAGGAATGAGCAGTTCTTC.